Included here is one T cell receptor (beta chain) sequence, with context. The antigen is unknown. These data originate in a study of post-analysis software for immune sequencing data. Whole-study context: Courses of disease covered relapsing-remitting, secondary progressive and progressive-relapsing multiple sclerosis.

Points from the study as a whole: Patients with multiple sclerosis recorded significantly lower normalized Chao1 diversity than controls, the study found. A handful of TRBV segments were more frequent in patients than controls; TRBV5-6, TRBV5-1 and TRBV20-1 belonged to this group. Strong co-clustering by F measure was seen for same-batch samples.

The library was made from cDNA and included unique molecular identifiers. TCRdb passed the PCR reads through MiXCR, listing each CDR3 protein once. This sample has hundreds of thousands of distinct CDR3 sequences, with around 64% found just once. V shed 5 bases, J shed 6 bases, and the junction held 9 bases outside the gene matches. This CDR3 spans 14 amino acids. The germline V gene encodes CDR1 MNHEY and CDR2 SVGEGT. What was sequenced was blood. The chain couples TRBV6-2 or TRBV6-3 to TRBJ2-5; 7 nucleotides align to TRBD1. The origin of this receptor is a girl aged 2 to 10 with multiple sclerosis. The CDR3 region is CASSVLGGGKTQYF. For the CDR3, the DNA is TGTGCCAGCAGTGTTTTAGGGGGCGGAAAGACCCAGTACTTC.